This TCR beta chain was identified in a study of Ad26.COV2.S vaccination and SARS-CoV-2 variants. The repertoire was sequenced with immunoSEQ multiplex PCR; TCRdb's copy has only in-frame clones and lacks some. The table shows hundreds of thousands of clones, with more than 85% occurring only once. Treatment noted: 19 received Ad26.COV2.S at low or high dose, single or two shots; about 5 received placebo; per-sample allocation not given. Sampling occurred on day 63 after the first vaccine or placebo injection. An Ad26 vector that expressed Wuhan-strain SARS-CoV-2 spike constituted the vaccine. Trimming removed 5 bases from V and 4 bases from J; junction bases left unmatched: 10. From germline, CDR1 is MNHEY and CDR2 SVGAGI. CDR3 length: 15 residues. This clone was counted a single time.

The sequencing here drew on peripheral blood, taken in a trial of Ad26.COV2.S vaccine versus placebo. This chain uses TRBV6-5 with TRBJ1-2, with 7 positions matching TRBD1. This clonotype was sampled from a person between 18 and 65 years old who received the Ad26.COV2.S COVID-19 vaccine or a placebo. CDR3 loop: CASSRTSGQSYGYTF. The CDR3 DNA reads TGTGCCAGCAGTCGCACCTCGGGACAGTCCTATGGCTACACCTTC.